This T cell receptor (beta chain) was sequenced during a study of T cell responses to AZD1222 COVID-19 vaccine. Comment on this clone: Its specificity is not known.

Profiled with immunoSEQ multiplex PCR; TCRdb holds only in-frame clones, not every one. This sample has 120,000 or so clones, with under 90% found just once. Trimming cost V 0 bases and J 4 bases, with 8 bases left between them. Germline V gene lookup returns CDR1 SGHDT and CDR2 YYEEEE. This CDR3 contains 15 residues. General study findings and limits: Donors were mostly white British, more females; clonal diversity possibly underestimated. Repertoire sampling occurred only after the peak T cell response. Spike-specific TCR breadth and depth rose after two AZD1222 doses. The number of AZD1222 recipients seropositive at baseline was only five or six.

Sequences were derived from peripheral blood, sampled on day 0 of AZD1222 vaccination. This TCR was recovered from an adult in good health. The V call is TRBV5-6, the J call TRBJ1-6; tentative D call: TRBD1 (5 bases). The DNA of the CDR3 is TGTGCCAGCAGCTTGGCCGGGGGTTATAATTCACCCCTCCACTTT. Its translation: CASSLAGGYNSPLHF.